Each of the 11 T cell receptor beta chains below was sequenced from the same sample in a study of a mutant IDH1 vaccine in newly diagnosed glioma. Their antigen targets remain unknown. Sample time point: week 47, end of study. Every single dose of the vaccine, 300 ug of mutant IDH1 20-mer peptide, came with topical imiquimod. The data were produced by immunoSEQ multiplex PCR, yet TCRdb's version contains in-frame clones alone and is incomplete. Of over 45,000 clones listed, around 75% are singletons. The sample here was PBMCs, taken from a glioma patient whose treatment included an IDH1 peptide vaccine. The receptor source for this set is a middle-aged man with glioma.

The V and J genes are TRBV6-1 and TRBJ1-5, with 7 bases matching TRBD1. The CDR3 has 13 residues. V trimming: 8 bases; J trimming: 10 bases; junction bases outside the gene matches: 11. CDR1 and CDR2 (germline): MNHNS, SASEGT. The CDR3 nucleotides are TGTGCCAGCCGGGACAGACATCATGGTCCCCAGCATTTT. The encoded protein is CASRDRHHGPQHF.

The DNA for the CDR3 is TGTGCCAGCAGCCGGGACAGCCATAATTCACCCCTCCACTTT. As protein: CASSRDSHNSPLHF. This chain links TRBV11-2 with TRBJ1-6; the match to TRBD1 covers 7 bases. V lost 5 bases and J lost 5; bases outside the gene matches: 3. Per germline, CDR1 SGHAT and CDR2 FQNNGV. This CDR3 comprises 14 residues.

V gene TRBV5-5 combines with J gene TRBJ1-1; D gene ambiguous. This CDR3 has 19 residues. Trimming shortened V by 3 bases and J by 0 bases, and 24 bases separated the two germline ends. The germline gives CDR1 SGHKS, CDR2 YYEKEE (reference sequence). In DNA form, the CDR3 reads TGTGCCAGCAGCTCCCTGGCGGCCATCATCACGACCCTGAACACTGAAGCTTTCTTT. It codes for CASSSLAAIITTLNTEAFF.

This clone was counted only a few times. The chain recombines TRBV27 with TRBJ2-1; 8 bases line up with TRBD1. From germline, CDR1 is MNHEY and CDR2 SMNVEV (reference sequence). Losses at the gene ends were 10 bases for V and 5 bases for J; bases not matched to a gene: 10. This CDR3 spans 14 amino acids. Written as DNA, the CDR3 is TGTGCCACCGCAGGGGGCCGACCCCACAATGAGCAGTTCTTC. Translation gives CATAGGRPHNEQFF.

The genes are TRBV6-6 and TRBJ1-1; D might be TRBD1 (6 bases). CDR1 and CDR2 (germline): MNHNY, SVGAGI (reference sequence). The CDR3 covers 13 residues. Deletions cut 6 bases from V and 1 base from J, with 9 bases between. CDR3 DNA sequence: TGTGCCAGCAGGGCACAGGGGAACACTGAAGCTTTCTTT. As protein: CASRAQGNTEAFF.

The J gene is TRBJ1-1, the V gene TRBV4-3, with TRBD1 identical over 9 bases. This CDR3 contains 12 residues. The V and J ends lost 4 bases and 10 bases, in that order; junction bases with no gene match: 4. Looked up from germline, CDR1 is LGHNA and CDR2 is YSLEER. CDR3 sequence reads: CASSRTGDGAFF. CDR3 bases: TGCGCCAGCAGCCGGACAGGGGACGGAGCTTTCTTT.

The V call is TRBV2, the J call TRBJ2-1, with D perhaps TRBD1 or TRBD2 (5 bases each). V lost 5 bases, J lost 6 bases, and 14 bases lay in between. From germline, CDR1 is SNHLY and CDR2 FYNNEI. The CDR3 sequence is 14 residues long. This CDR3 is CASSTSGPGNEQFF. The CDR3 nucleotides are TGTGCCAGCAGTACCTCGGGACCAGGCAATGAGCAGTTCTTC.

This clone has just one count. The chain's CDR3 is CASSYLQTGMSPLHF. CDR3 nucleotides: TGTGCCAGCAGTTACCTTCAGACAGGGATGTCACCCCTCCACTTT. The chain recombines TRBV6-5 with TRBJ1-6, with TRBD1 identical over 7 bases. Per the germline V gene, CDR1 is MNHEY and CDR2 is SVGAGI. With V trimmed by 2 bases and J by 10 bases, 8 bases remained unmatched. This CDR3 contains 15 residues.

With respect to this clone: The sample carries other DNA sequences with the same CDR3. CDR3 nucleotides: TGTGCCAGCAGCTTAGGCCAGGGTCAGCCCCAGCATTTT. Residues: CASSLGQGQPQHF. The chain uses TRBV7-2 and TRBJ1-5, with D possibly being TRBD1 (5 bases). Germline V gene lookup returns CDR1 SGHTA and CDR2 FQGNSA. The CDR3 length is 13 residues. V was clipped by 1 base and J by 6 bases, with 7 bases between them.

This clone showed up just once. This chain links TRBV5-1 with TRBJ2-7, with 7 bases fitting TRBD1. With V trimmed by 7 bases and J by 5 bases, 6 bases remained unmatched. The CDR3 consists of 12 residues. Germline CDR1 is SGHRS and CDR2 is YFSETQ. The CDR3 DNA follows: TGCGCCAGCTTCGACAGGGCCCACGAGCAGTACTTC. It translates to CASFDRAHEQYF.

The chain uses TRBV4-2 and TRBJ1-4, with D tentatively TRBD1 (5 bases). CDR3 length equals 15 residues. Germline assignment: CDR1 LGHNA and CDR2 YNFKEQ. Trimming took 0 bases from V and 4 from J, leaving 9 bases between them. This CDR3 is CASSQDKGFNEKLFF. As DNA, the CDR3 is TGTGCCAGCAGCCAAGATAAGGGGTTTAATGAAAAACTGTTTTTT.